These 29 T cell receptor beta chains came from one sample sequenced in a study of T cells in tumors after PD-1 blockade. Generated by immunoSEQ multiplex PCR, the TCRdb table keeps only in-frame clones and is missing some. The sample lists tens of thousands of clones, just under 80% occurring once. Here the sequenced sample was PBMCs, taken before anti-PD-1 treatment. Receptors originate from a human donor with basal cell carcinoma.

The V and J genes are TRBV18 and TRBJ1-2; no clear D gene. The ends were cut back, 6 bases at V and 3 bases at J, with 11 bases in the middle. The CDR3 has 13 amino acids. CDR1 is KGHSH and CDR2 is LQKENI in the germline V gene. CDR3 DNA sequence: TGTGCCAGCTCCCTGGACGGGGACTATGGCTACACCTTC. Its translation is CASSLDGDYGYTF.

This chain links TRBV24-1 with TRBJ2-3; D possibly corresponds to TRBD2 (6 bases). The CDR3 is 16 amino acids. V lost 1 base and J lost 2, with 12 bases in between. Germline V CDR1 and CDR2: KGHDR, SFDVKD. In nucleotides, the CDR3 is TGTGCCACCAGTGATTTTAAGACGGGAGTCACAGATACGCAGTATTTT. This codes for CATSDFKTGVTDTQYF.

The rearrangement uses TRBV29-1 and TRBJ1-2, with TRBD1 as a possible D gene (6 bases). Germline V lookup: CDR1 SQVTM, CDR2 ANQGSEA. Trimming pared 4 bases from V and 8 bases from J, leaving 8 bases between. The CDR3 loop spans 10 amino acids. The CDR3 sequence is CSVGDRGYTF. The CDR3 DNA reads TGCAGCGTTGGCGACAGGGGCTACACCTTC.

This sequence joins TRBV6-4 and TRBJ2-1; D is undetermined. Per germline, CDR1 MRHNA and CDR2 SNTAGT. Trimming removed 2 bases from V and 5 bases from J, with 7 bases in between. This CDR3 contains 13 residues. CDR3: CASSDDGHNEQFF. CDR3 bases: TGTGCCAGCAGTGACGACGGACACAATGAGCAGTTCTTC.

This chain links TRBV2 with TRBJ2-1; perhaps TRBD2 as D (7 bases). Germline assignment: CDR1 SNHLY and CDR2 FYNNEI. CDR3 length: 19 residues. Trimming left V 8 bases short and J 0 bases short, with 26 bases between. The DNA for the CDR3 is TGTGCCAGCTGTCACGGGTGGGCGGGGGCGGGGAGCTCCTACAATGAGCAGTTCTTC. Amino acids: CASCHGWAGAGSSYNEQFF. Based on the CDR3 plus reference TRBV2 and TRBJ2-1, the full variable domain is EPEVTQTPSHQVTQMGQEVILRCVPISNHLYFYWYRQILGQKVEFLVSFYNNEISEKSEIFDDQFSVERPDGSNFTLKIRSTKLEDSAMYFCASCHGWAGAGSSYNEQFFGPGTRLTVL.

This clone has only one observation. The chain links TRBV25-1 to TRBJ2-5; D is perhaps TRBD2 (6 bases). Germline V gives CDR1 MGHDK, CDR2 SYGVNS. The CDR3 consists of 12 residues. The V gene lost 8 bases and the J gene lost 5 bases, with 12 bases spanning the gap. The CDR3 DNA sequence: TGTGCCAGCCCTGGTCGGGGGGAGACCCAGTACTTC. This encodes CASPGRGETQYF. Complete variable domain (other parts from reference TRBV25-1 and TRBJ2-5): EADIYQTPRYLVIGTGKKITLECSQTMGHDKMYWYQQDPGMELHLIHYSYGVNSTEKGDLSSESTVSRIRTEHFPLTLESARPSHTSQYLCASPGRGETQYFGPGTRLLVL.

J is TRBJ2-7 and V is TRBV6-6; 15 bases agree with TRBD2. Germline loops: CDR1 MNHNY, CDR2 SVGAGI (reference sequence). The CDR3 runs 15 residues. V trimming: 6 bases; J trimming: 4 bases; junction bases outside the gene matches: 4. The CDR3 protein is CASRTGTSGRYEQYF. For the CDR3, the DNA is TGTGCCAGCAGAACAGGGACTAGCGGGAGGTACGAGCAGTACTTC.

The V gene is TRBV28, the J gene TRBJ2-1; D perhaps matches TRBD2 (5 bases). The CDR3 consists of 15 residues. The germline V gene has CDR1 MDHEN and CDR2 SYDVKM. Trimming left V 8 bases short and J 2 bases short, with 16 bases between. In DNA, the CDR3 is TGTGCCAGCCCCCCGAGAGGGAGAGCCTACAATGAGCAGTTCTTC. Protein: CASPPRGRAYNEQFF.

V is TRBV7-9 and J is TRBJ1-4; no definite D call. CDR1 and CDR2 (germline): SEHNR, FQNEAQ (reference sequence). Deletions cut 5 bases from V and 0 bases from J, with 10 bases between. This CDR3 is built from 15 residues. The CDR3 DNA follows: TGTGCCAGCAGCCTTTTGGGGACAACTAATGAAAAACTGTTTTTT. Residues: CASSLLGTTNEKLFF.

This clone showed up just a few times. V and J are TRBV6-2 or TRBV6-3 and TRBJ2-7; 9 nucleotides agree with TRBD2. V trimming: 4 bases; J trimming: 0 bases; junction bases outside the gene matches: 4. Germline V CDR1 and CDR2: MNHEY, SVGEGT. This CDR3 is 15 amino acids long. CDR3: CASSLRREGSYEQYF. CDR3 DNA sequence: TGTGCCAGCAGTTTACGGCGGGAGGGCTCCTACGAGCAGTACTTC.

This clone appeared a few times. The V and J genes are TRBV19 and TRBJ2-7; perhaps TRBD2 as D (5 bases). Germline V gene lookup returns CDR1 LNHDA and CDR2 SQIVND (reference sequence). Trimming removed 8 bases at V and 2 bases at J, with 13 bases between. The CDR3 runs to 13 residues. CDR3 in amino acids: CASAAGLTYEQYF. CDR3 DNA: TGTGCCAGTGCGGCGGGCCTCACCTACGAGCAGTACTTC. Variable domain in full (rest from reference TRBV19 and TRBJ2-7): DGGITQSPKYLFRKEGQNVTLSCEQNLNHDAMYWYRQDPGQGLRLIYYSQIVNDFQKGDIAEGYSVSREKKESFPLTVTSAQKNPTAFYLCASAAGLTYEQYFGPGTRLTVT.

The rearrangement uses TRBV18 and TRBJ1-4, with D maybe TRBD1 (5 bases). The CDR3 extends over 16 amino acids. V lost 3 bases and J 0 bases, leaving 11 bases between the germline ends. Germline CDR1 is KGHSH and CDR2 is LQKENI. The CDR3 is CASSPLQGPTNEKLFF. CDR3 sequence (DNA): TGTGCCAGCTCACCGTTGCAGGGACCAACTAATGAAAAACTGTTTTTT.

CDR3 nucleotides: TGCGCCAGCAGCTATACTAGCGGGGGGGGCTCAGATACGCAGTATTTT. Protein sequence: CASSYTSGGGSDTQYF. V is TRBV5-1 and J is TRBJ2-3; 13 positions agree with TRBD2. J lost 4 bases, V lost 3 bases, and 5 bases had no gene match. Germline V gene lookup returns CDR1 SGHRS and CDR2 YFSETQ. This CDR3 has 16 residues.

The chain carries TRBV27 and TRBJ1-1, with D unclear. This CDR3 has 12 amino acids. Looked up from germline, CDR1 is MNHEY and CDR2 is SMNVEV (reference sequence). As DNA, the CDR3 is TGTGTAAGTGGGGTTGGGAACACTGAAGCTTTCTTT. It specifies CVSGVGNTEAFF.

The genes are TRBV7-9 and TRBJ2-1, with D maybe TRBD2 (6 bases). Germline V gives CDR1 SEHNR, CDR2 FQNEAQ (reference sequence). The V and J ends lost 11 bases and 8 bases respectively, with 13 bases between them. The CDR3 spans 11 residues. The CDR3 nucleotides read TGTGCCGGAGGGACTTGGGATGAGCAGTTCTTC. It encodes CAGGTWDEQFF.

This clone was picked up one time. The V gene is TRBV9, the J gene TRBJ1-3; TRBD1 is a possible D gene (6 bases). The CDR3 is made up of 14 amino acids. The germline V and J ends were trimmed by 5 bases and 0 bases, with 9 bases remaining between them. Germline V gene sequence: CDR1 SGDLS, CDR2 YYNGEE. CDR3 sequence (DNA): TGTGCCAGCAGACAGGGACTCTCTGGAAACACCATATATTTT. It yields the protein CASRQGLSGNTIYF.

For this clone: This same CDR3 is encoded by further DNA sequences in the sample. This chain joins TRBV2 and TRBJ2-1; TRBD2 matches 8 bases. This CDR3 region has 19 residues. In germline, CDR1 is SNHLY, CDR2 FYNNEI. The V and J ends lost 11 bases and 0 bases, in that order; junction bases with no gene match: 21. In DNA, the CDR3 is TGTGCCCGCCGTGACGGGGGGGCGGGGGCGGGGAGCTCCTACAATGAGCAGTTCTTC. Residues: CARRDGGAGAGSSYNEQFF.

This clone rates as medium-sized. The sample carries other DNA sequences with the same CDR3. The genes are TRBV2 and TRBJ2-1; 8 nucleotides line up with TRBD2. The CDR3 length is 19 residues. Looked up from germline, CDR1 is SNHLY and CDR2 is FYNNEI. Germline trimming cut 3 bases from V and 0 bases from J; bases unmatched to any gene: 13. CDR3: CASSDGGARVGSSYNEQFF. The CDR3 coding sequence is TGTGCCAGCAGTGACGGGGGGGCGCGGGTGGGGAGCTCCTACAATGAGCAGTTCTTC.

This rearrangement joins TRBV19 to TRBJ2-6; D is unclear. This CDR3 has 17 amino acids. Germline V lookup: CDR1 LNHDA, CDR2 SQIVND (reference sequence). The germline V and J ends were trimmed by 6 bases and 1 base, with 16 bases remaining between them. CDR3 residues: CASRSPQVISGANVLTF. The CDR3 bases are TGTGCCAGTAGATCCCCCCAGGTAATATCTGGGGCCAACGTCCTGACTTTC.

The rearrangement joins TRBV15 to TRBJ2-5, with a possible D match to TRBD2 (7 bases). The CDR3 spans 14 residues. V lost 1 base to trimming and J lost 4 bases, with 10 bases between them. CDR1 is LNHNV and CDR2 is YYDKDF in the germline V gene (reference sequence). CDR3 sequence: CATSRVGGRETQYF. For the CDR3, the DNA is TGTGCCACCAGCAGAGTGGGGGGGCGAGAGACCCAGTACTTC.

The CDR3 DNA follows: TGTGCCACCAGTGACACAAGGGGGTCGGGCGACGAGCAGTACTTC. Translating gives CATSDTRGSGDEQYF. This chain links TRBV24-1 with TRBJ2-7; a weak D match, TRBD1 (6 bases). The CDR3 extends over 15 amino acids. Germline CDR1 KGHDR, CDR2 SFDVKD. The V end lost 4 bases, the J end lost 5 bases, and 17 bases lay between the germline ends.

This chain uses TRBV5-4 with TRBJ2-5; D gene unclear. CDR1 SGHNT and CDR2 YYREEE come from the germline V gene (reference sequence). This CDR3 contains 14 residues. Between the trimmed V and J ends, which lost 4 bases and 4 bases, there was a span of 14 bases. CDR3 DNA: TGTGCCAGCAGCCCGATGCGGTCTAGAGAGACCCAGTACTTC. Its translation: CASSPMRSRETQYF. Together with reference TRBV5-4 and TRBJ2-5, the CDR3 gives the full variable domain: ETGVTQSPTHLIKTRGQQVTLRCSSQSGHNTVSWYQQALGQGPQFIFQYYREEENGRGNFPPRFSGLQFPNYSSELNVNALELDDSALYLCASSPMRSRETQYFGPGTRLLVL.

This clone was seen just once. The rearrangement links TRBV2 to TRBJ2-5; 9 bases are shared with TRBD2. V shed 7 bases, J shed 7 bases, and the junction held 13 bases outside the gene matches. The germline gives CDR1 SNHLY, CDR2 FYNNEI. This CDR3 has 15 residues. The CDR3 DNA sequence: TGTGCCAGCACCGTCGGTGGGACTAGCACGTGGACCCAGTACTTC. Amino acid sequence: CASTVGGTSTWTQYF.

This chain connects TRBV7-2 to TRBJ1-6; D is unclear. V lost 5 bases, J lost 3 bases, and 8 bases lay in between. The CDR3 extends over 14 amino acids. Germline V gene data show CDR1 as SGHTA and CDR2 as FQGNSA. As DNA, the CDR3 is TGTGCCAGCAGCCATCAACTCTATAATTCACCCCTCCACTTT. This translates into CASSHQLYNSPLHF.

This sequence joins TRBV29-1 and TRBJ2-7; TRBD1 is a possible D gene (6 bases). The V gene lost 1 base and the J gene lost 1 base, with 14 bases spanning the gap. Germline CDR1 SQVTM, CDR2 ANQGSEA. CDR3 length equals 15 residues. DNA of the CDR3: TGCAGCGTTGAAGTAGAGGTACAGGGATCCTACGAGCAGTACTTC. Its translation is CSVEVEVQGSYEQYF.

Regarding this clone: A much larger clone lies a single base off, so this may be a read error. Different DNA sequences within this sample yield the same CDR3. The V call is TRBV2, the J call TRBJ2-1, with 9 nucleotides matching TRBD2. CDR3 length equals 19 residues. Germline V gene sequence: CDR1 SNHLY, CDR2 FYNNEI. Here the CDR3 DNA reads TGTGCCCGCAGTTATGGGTGGGCGCGGGAGGGGAGCTCCTACAATGAGCAGTTCTTC. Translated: CARSYGWAREGSSYNEQFF.

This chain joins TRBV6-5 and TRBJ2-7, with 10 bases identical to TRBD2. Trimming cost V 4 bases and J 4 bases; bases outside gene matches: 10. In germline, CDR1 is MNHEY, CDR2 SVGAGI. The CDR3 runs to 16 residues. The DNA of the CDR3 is TGTGCCAGCAGTTTAAAGCCGGGACTAGCGTCATACGAGCAGTACTTC. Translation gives CASSLKPGLASYEQYF.

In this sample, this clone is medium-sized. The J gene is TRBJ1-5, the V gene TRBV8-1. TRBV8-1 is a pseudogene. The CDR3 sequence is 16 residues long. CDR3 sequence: CGSASAALCSNQPQHF. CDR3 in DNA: TGTGGCAGTGCATCCGCAGCCCTGTGTAGCAATCAGCCCCAGCATTTT.

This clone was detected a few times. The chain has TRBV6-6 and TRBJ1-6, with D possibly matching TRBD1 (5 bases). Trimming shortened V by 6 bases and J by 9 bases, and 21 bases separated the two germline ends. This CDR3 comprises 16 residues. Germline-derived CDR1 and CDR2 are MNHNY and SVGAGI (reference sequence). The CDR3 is CASSRGQEGISSPLHF. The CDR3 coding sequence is TGTGCCAGCAGCCGGGGCCAGGAGGGTATTAGTTCACCCCTCCACTTT.